This T cell receptor (beta chain) was captured by sequencing in a study of cytomegalovirus exposure and HLA in healthy donors (dated by TCRdb to about 2017). Looking at the study overall: The 500 to 800 repertoires of the first cohort and the 110 or so validation repertoires were produced on the same platform, according to a later analysis. The aim of the study was to test whether cataloging public T cell receptors could identify signatures of past pathogen exposure. Along with the roughly 670-subject first cohort, a separate validation cohort of over a hundred different subjects was used. To predict cytomegalovirus infection status, the study combined high-throughput TCR immunosequencing, statistical association of individual TCRs with disease status, and machine learning. Broader findings and caveats from the paper: In both the original and validation cohorts, the classifier was reported to diagnose cytomegalovirus status with high specificity and sensitivity. Most TCR sequences were observed very rarely across donors, whereas some public TCRs were present in many individuals. The authors suggested that the approach could potentially be extended to other disease states and immunological phenotypes. A later analysis lacked HLA typing for the validation cohort, so it scored co-occurrence in that cohort across all 120 or so repertoires. In vitro tests confirmed that three of the cytomegalovirus-associated TCR beta chains recognize cytomegalovirus antigens. In the study, 150 to 200 TCR beta chains were listed as associated with cytomegalovirus. In a later analysis, TCRs clustered in the first cohort were found to also tend to co-occur in the roughly 120 validation repertoires, with about 93% of cluster scores above 0.

The library was built by means of the immunoSEQ multiplex PCR assay. In the original analysis: A statistical classification framework was developed to diagnose cytomegalovirus status using the catalog of TCR beta chain sequences. Held by TCRdb, this immuneACCESS table contains in-frame sequences only and omits some clones. Under half of the omission traces to an unresolved V gene where checked; the cause of the rest is unknown. That table supplies the V and J calls and clone size; D and trimming were determined from the DNA. The sample data list approximately 110,000 clones, and 86% of these were observed just once. The ten largest clones take up about 4% of the sample. Of note for this clone: It lacks a known antigen. It has no much larger one-base neighbor in the sample; base qualities were not kept.

The donors were included in the validation cohort of over a hundred subjects, a group kept apart from the roughly 670-subject first cohort. Source material: PBMCs. The receptor's source is a young woman in good health and CMV-seropositive.

This receptor carries the CDR3 CASSYVNVRLGAFF. The nucleotide sequence is given as TGTGCCAGCAGTTACGTCAACGTACGGCTAGGAGCTTTCTTT. The V gene is TRBV6-5 and the J gene is TRBJ1-1, with the D segment identity uncertain. Taken from cysteine to phenylalanine, the CDR3 has 14 residues. Here the CDR3 DNA is all that survives: 42 bases in frame from base 1. In the germline V gene, CDR1 corresponds to MNHEY and CDR2 to SVGAGI. The junction shows trimming of 2 bases on V and 10 bases on J, plus 17 bases between the germline ends.